This T cell receptor beta chain was obtained from a study of cytomegalovirus exposure and HLA in healthy donors. Study-wide points: Despite most TCR sequences being rare, some public TCRs occurred in many donors. The study flagged about 160 TCR beta chains as cytomegalovirus-associated. The tendency of first-cohort TCR clusters to co-occur in the 90 to 150 validation repertoires emerged from a later analysis.

This clone has just a few counts. Its antigen is unknown. V lost 3 bases and J lost 6, with 8 bases in between. This CDR3 contains 12 residues. From germline, CDR1 is SGHTA and CDR2 FQGNSA. It was the roughly 130-subject validation cohort, separate from the roughly 700-subject first cohort, to which the donors belonged. Assay: immunoSEQ multiplex PCR; the TCRdb copy retains only in-frame clones and omits some. Of roughly 60,000 clones detected, 90% to 95% appear once; the ten largest clones hold 1% to 1.5%. Source material: PBMCs. V is TRBV7-2 and J is TRBJ1-2; D is undetermined. The receptor's source is a woman under 30 in good health and CMV-seronegative. The CDR3 protein is CASSFGGNGYTF. Written as DNA, the CDR3 is TGTGCCAGCAGCTTTGGAGGGAATGGCTACACCTTC.